This T cell receptor (beta chain) was observed in a study of early T cells in non-severe SARS-CoV-2 infection. Study-level information: The input, bulk RNA from unsorted whole blood, was sequenced, and chains were unpaired.

V gave up 4 bases and J gave up 3 bases, with 14 bases separating them. The CDR3 is 14 amino acids. The germline CDR1 and CDR2 sequences are SQVTM and ANQGSEA. From the 5' RACE reads, TCRdb called clonotypes with MiXCR, one entry per CDR3 protein. The sample includes around 53,000 distinct CDR3 sequences, approximately 7.5% seen only once; the top ten take around 6.1%. Sequencing was done on a sample of whole blood. The rearrangement joins TRBV29-1 to TRBJ2-3, with no clear D. The clonotype originates from an adult who was a healthcare worker with PCR-confirmed SARS-CoV-2 infection or an uninfected control (not recorded which). The CDR3 spells CSVGIPVGTDTQYF. The CDR3 DNA reads as TGCAGCGTTGGAATTCCTGTGGGTACAGATACGCAGTATTTT.